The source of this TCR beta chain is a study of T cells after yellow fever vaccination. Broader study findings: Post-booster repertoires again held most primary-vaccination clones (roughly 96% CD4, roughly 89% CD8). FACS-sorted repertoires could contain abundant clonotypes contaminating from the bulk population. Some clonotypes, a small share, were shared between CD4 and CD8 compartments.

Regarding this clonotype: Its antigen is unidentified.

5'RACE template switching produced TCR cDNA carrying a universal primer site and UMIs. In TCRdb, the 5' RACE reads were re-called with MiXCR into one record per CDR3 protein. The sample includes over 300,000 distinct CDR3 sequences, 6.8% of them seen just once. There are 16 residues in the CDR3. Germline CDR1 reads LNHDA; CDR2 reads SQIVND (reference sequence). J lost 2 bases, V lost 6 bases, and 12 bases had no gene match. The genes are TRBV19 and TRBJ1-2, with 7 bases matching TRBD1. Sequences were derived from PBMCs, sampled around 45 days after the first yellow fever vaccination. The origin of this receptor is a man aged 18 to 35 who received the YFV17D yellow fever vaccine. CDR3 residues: CASRPATGRVNYGYTF. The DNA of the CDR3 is TGTGCCAGTAGACCCGCGACAGGGAGAGTCAACTATGGCTACACCTTC.